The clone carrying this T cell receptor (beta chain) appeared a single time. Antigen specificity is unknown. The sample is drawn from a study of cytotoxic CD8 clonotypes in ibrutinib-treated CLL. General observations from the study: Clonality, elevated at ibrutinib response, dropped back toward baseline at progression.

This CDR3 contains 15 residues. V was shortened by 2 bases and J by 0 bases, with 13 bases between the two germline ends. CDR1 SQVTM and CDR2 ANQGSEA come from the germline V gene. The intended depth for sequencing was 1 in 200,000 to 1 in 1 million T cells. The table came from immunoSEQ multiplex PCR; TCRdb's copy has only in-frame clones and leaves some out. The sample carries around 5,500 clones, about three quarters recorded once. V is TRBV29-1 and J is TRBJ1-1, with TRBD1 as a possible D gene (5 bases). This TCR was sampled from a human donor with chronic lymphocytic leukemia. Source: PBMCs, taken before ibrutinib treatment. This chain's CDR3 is CSVEHPTVLNTEAFF. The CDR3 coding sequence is TGCAGCGTTGAACATCCGACAGTTTTGAACACTGAAGCTTTCTTT.